This TCR beta chain was retrieved from a study of shared clonotypes between healthy human individuals. CDR1 is MNHNS, CDR2 SASEGT, per germline. V was trimmed by 3 bases and J by 10 bases, leaving 7 bases between them. The CDR3 runs 11 residues. Assay used: immunoSEQ multiplex PCR; TCRdb lists only in-frame clones, some missing. The data contain 640,000 or so clones, 72% of them singletons. This sequence originates from a woman in her 30s in good health. The chain joins TRBV6-1 to TRBJ2-1; D unclear. The source material was memory CD4+ T cells sorted from blood. Subset in this sample: CD45RA-negative fraction. CDR3 loop: CASSDYREQFF. Here the CDR3 DNA reads TGTGCCAGCAGTGATTACCGGGAGCAGTTCTTC.